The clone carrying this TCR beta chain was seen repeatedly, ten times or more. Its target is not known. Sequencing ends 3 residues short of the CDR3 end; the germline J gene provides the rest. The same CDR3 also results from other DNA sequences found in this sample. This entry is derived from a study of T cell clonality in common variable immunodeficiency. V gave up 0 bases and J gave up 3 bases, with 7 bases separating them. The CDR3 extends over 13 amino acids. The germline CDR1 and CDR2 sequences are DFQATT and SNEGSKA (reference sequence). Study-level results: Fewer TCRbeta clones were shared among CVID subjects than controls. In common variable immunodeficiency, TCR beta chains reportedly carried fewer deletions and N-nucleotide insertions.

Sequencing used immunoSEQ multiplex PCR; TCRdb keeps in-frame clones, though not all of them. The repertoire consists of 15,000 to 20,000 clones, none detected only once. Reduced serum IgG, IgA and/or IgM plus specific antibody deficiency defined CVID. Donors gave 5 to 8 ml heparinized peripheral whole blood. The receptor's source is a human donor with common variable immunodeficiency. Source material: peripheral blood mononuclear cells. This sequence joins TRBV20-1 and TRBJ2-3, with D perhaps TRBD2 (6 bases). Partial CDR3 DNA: TGCAGTGCTAGAGAGGCGGGAACAGATACG. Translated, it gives CSAREAGTDT. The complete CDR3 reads CSAREAGTDTQYF.